This T cell receptor (beta chain) originates from a study of regulatory T cells in long-lasting Graves disease. This clonotype was detected ten times or more. Its antigen is not known. Study results and limitations: Persistent disease favored TRBV28, TRBJ1-2 and TRBJ2-5.

The CDR3 spans 16 residues. CDR1 and CDR2 from the germline V gene are MDHEN and SYDVKM. V was pared by 5 bases and J by 7 bases, with 13 bases of the junction left unmatched. Both iRepertoire HTBI primers and Arm-PCR of CDR3 regions were used to build the TCR beta libraries. Each CDR3 protein gets one entry after TCRdb re-called the multiplex PCR reads with MiXCR. Of 500,000 or so distinct CDR3 sequences listed, 15% to 20% are singletons. The time point is: newly diagnosed GD, antithyroid drugs for less than 3 months. RNA from PBMCs was the source of the TCR library. These sequences were also reported in another study, on T cells in Graves' hyperthyroidism and ophthalmopathy.

The chain employs TRBV28 and TRBJ2-4, with TRBD2 identical over 8 bases. The receptor was derived from a man in his forties with Graves disease. The material sequenced was peripheral blood mononuclear cells (PBMCs), taken at new diagnosis, from a patient treated with antithyroid drugs. The CDR3 DNA is TGTGCCAGCAGTCTGCAGGGTCCAGCGGGAGTGAACATTCAGTACTTC. Translated: CASSLQGPAGVNIQYF.